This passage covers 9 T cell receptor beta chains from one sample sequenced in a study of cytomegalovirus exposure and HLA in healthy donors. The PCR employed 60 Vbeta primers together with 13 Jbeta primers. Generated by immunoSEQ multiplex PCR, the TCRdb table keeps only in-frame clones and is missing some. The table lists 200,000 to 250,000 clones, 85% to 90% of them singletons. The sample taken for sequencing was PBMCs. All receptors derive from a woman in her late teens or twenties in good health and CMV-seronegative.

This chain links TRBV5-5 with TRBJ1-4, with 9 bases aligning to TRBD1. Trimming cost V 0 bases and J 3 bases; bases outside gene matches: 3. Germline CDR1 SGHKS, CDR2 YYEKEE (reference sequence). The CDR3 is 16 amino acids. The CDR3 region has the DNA TGTGCCAGCAGCTTGGGGGGACAGGGTTCTAATGAAAAACTGTTTTTT. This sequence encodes CASSLGGQGSNEKLFF.

The chain's CDR3 is CASSGQGSNQPQHF. The CDR3 DNA reads TGCGCCAGCAGCGGACAGGGTAGCAATCAGCCCCAGCATTTT. J is TRBJ1-5 and V is TRBV5-1; TRBD1 aligns across 8 bases. The CDR3 totals 14 residues. V shed 4 bases and J 0 bases; nucleotides not matched to a gene: 0. Germline values: CDR1 SGHRS, CDR2 YFSETQ.

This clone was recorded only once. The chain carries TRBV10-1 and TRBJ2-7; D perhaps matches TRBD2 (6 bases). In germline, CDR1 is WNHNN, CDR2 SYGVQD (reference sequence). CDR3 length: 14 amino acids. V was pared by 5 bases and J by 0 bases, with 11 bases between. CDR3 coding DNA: TGCGCCAGCAGTAGGGACTTCGCCTCCTACGAGCAGTACTTC. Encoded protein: CASSRDFASYEQYF.

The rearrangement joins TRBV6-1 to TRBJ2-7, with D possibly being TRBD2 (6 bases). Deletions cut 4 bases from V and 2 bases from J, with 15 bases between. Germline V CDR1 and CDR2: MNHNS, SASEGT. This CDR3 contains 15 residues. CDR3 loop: CASSAATGGTYEQYF. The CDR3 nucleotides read TGTGCCAGCAGTGCAGCTACCGGGGGAACCTACGAGCAGTACTTC.

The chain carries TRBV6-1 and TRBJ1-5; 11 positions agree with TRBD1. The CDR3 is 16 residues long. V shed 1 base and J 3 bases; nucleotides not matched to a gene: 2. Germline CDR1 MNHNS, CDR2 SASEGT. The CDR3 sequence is CASSEGTGGFNQPQHF. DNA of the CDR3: TGTGCCAGCAGTGAAGGGACAGGGGGCTTCAATCAGCCCCAGCATTTT.

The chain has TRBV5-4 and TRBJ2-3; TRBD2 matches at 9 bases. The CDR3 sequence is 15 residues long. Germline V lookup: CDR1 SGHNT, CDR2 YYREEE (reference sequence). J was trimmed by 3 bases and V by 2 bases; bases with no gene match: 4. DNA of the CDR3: TGTGCCAGCAGCTTTAGCGGGGGTTATACAGATACGCAGTATTTT. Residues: CASSFSGGYTDTQYF.

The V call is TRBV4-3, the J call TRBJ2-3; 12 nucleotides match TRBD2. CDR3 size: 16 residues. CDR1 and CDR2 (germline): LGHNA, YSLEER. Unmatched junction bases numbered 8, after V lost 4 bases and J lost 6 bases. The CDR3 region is CASSPLAGGPLDTQYF. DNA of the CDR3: TGCGCCAGCAGCCCGCTAGCGGGAGGGCCATTGGATACGCAGTATTTT.

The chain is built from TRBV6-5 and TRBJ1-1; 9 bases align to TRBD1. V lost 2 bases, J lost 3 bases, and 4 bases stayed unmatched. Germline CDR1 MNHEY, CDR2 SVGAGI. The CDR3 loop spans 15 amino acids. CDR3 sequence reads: CASSYGTGMDTEAFF. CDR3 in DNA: TGTGCCAGCAGTTACGGGACAGGGATGGACACTGAAGCTTTCTTT.

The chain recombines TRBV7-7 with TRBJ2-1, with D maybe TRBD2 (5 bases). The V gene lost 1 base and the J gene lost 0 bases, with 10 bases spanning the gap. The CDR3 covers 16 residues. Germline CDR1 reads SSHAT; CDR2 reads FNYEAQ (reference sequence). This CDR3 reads CASSLGWESSYNEQFF. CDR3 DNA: TGTGCCAGCAGCTTAGGGTGGGAGAGCTCCTACAATGAGCAGTTCTTC.